This passage covers 8 T cell receptor beta chains from one sample sequenced in a study of shared clonotypes between healthy human individuals. Generated by immunoSEQ multiplex PCR, the TCRdb table keeps only in-frame clones and is missing some. The data hold over 950,000 clones, with approximately 80% observed a single time. The sample consisted of memory CD4+ T cells from PBMCs. Subset defined: CD45RA-negative fraction. These receptors came from a young man in good health. Some clones in this sample may be carry-over from other donors' samples.

This clone showed up just a few times. V usage is TRBV7-2 and J usage is TRBJ1-1; D not resolved. Per the germline V gene, CDR1 is SGHTA and CDR2 is FQGNSA. The CDR3 spans 14 residues. V dropped 1 base and J dropped 3 bases, with 9 bases sitting between them. CDR3 amino acids: CASSLVNGYTEAFF. CDR3 bases: TGTGCCAGCAGCTTAGTTAACGGATACACTGAAGCTTTCTTT. The full variable domain, its missing parts supplied by reference TRBV7-2 and TRBJ1-1, is GAGVSQSPSNKVTEKGKDVELRCDPISGHTALYWYRQSLGQGLEFLIYFQGNSAPDKSGLPSDRFSAERTGGSVSTLTIQRTQQEDSAVYLCASSLVNGYTEAFFGQGTRLTVV.

The rearrangement links TRBV29-1 to TRBJ1-3; D ambiguous. The CDR3 is made up of 14 amino acids. Germline-derived CDR1 and CDR2 are SQVTM and ANQGSEA. The germline V and J ends were trimmed by 0 bases and 4 bases, with 10 bases remaining between them. The CDR3: CSVEDASRGNTIYF. Here the CDR3 DNA reads TGCAGCGTTGAAGATGCGTCCCGGGGAAACACCATATATTTT.

For this clone: Distinct nucleotide sequences in the sample also encode this CDR3. The CDR3 here is CASSLGGTDSYEQYF. The DNA for the CDR3 is TGCGCCAGCAGCTTGGGGGGGACAGACTCCTACGAGCAGTACTTC. This chain connects TRBV5-1 to TRBJ2-7, with TRBD1 identical over 7 bases. Trimming at V came to 0 bases and at J to 0 bases, leaving 3 bases not matched to a gene. CDR1 and CDR2 from the germline V gene are SGHRS and YFSETQ. CDR3 length equals 15 residues.

In regard to this clone: The same CDR3 is also encoded by other DNA sequences in this sample. V is TRBV28 and J is TRBJ2-7; the D is unclear. The CDR3 runs 12 residues. Deletions cut 5 bases from V and 4 bases from J, with 9 bases between. Germline V gene data show CDR1 as MDHEN and CDR2 as SYDVKM. As DNA, the CDR3 is TGTGCCAGCAGTCCACCAGGTTACGAGCAGTACTTC. It yields the protein CASSPPGYEQYF.

This clone was seen a handful of times. The gene calls are TRBV28 and TRBJ2-4; 10 bases are shared with TRBD1. J gave up 1 base and V 3 bases, and 12 bases lay outside the gene matches. CDR3 length: 19 amino acids. Germline CDR1 reads MDHEN; CDR2 reads SYDVKM. This chain's CDR3 is CASSFPGTGVSVAKNIQYF. The CDR3 nucleotides are TGTGCCAGCAGTTTTCCCGGGACAGGGGTTTCCGTCGCCAAAAACATTCAGTACTTC. Using reference TRBV28 and TRBJ2-4 for the parts outside the CDR3, the full variable domain is DVKVTQSSRYLVKRTGEKVFLECVQDMDHENMFWYRQDPGLGLRLIYFSYDVKMKEKGDIPEGYSVSREKKERFSLILESASTNQTSMYLCASSFPGTGVSVAKNIQYFGAGTRLSVL.

The V and J genes are TRBV7-3 and TRBJ2-2; D may be TRBD2 (5 bases). CDR3 size: 14 residues. Trimming shortened V by 5 bases and J by 7 bases, and 14 bases separated the two germline ends. The germline V gene has CDR1 SGHTA and CDR2 FQGTGA. The CDR3 loop is CASSRVSEGGELFF. The DNA for the CDR3 is TGTGCCAGCAGCCGGGTCTCCGAGGGCGGGGAGCTGTTTTTT.

This clone was seen a handful of times. J is TRBJ2-2 and V is TRBV27; D may correspond to TRBD1 or TRBD2 (5 bases each). Germline CDR1 reads MNHEY; CDR2 reads SMNVEV (reference sequence). The germline V and J ends were trimmed by 5 bases and 6 bases, with 16 bases remaining between them. This CDR3 is 15 amino acids long. For the CDR3, the DNA is TGTGCCAGCAGTCGGGACCCGGGTCTTGCCGGGGAGCTGTTTTTT. Its translation: CASSRDPGLAGELFF.

This chain links TRBV2 with TRBJ2-7; 8 positions match TRBD1. Trimming took 6 bases from V and 0 from J; bases not matched to a gene: 7. The V gene's germline CDR1 is SNHLY and CDR2 FYNNEI. The CDR3 contains 15 residues. CDR3 residues: CASSEDRAYSYEQYF. The DNA for the CDR3 is TGTGCCAGCAGCGAGGACAGGGCCTACTCCTACGAGCAGTACTTC.